The 18 T cell receptor beta chains in this list originate from one sample, sequenced in a study of blood T cell repertoires in COVID-19. Method: immunoSEQ multiplex PCR; TCRdb's copy keeps in-frame clones and lacks some. The sample records approximately 190,000 clones, 84% being singletons. Sequenced sample: peripheral blood. Every receptor here comes from a man aged 25 to 40 with active or convalescent COVID-19.

The chain couples TRBV25-1 to TRBJ1-3, with D perhaps TRBD1 (6 bases). V dropped 2 bases and J dropped 0 bases, with 14 bases sitting between them. The germline CDR1 and CDR2 sequences are MGHDK and SYGVNS. This CDR3 region has 17 residues. In DNA form, the CDR3 reads TGTGCCAGCAGTGAAAAGACAGGCCTGAGCTCTGGAAACACCATATATTTT. Amino acids: CASSEKTGLSSGNTIYF.

The CDR3 DNA follows: TGTGCCAGCTCACCACGGGAGGATTCCAATGAGCAGTTCTTC. It encodes CASSPREDSNEQFF. This sequence joins TRBV18 and TRBJ2-1, with D maybe TRBD2 (6 bases). The CDR3 extends over 14 amino acids. The ends were cut back, 1 base at V and 6 bases at J, with 10 bases in the middle. The germline V gene encodes CDR1 KGHSH and CDR2 LQKENI. Combining the CDR3 with reference TRBV18 and TRBJ2-1 gives the whole variable domain NAGVMQNPRHLVRRRGQEARLRCSPMKGHSHVYWYRQLPEEGLKFMVYLQKENIIDESGMPKERFSAEFPKEGPSILRIQQVVRGDSAAYFCASSPREDSNEQFFGPGTRLTVL.

The V and J genes are TRBV24-1 and TRBJ1-1; the D is unclear. In germline, CDR1 is KGHDR, CDR2 SFDVKD. The V and J ends lost 3 bases and 2 bases respectively, with 9 bases between them. The CDR3 loop spans 14 amino acids. The CDR3: CATSDSRSNTEAFF. The CDR3 DNA is TGTGCCACCAGTGATAGCAGGTCTAACACTGAAGCTTTCTTT.

V gene TRBV4-1 combines with J gene TRBJ1-2, with D tentatively TRBD1 (5 bases). The CDR3 runs 15 residues. V was clipped by 1 base and J by 4 bases, with 13 bases between them. Germline assignment: CDR1 MGHRA and CDR2 YSYEKL. CDR3 amino acids: CASSQAPGLAYGYTF. CDR3 coding DNA: TGCGCCAGCAGCCAAGCTCCAGGGCTGGCCTATGGCTACACCTTC.

The rearrangement uses TRBV5-4 and TRBJ2-3; TRBD1 agrees at 7 bases. The length of the CDR3 is 13 residues. Looked up from germline, CDR1 is SGHNT and CDR2 is YYREEE (reference sequence). J gave up 3 bases and V 5 bases, and 3 bases lay outside the gene matches. CDR3 region: CASRRQGTDTQYF. In DNA form, the CDR3 reads TGTGCCAGCAGACGACAGGGTACAGATACGCAGTATTTT. Looking up the rest from reference TRBV5-4 and TRBJ2-3 gives the full variable domain: ETGVTQSPTHLIKTRGQQVTLRCSSQSGHNTVSWYQQALGQGPQFIFQYYREEENGRGNFPPRFSGLQFPNYSSELNVNALELDDSALYLCASRRQGTDTQYFGPGTRLTVL.

This sequence joins TRBV5-5 and TRBJ1-6; 8 nucleotides line up with TRBD1. CDR1 is SGHKS and CDR2 is YYEKEE in the germline V gene (reference sequence). The CDR3 loop spans 17 amino acids. The trim removed 3 bases at V and 0 bases at J, leaving 5 bases unmatched. Written as DNA, the CDR3 is TGTGCCAGCAGCTCGGACAGGGCGAGCTCCTATAATTCACCCCTCCACTTT. It translates to CASSSDRASSYNSPLHF.

The genes are TRBV5-8 and TRBJ2-5; D remains ambiguous. Germline CDR1 and CDR2: SGHTS and YDEGEE. V was clipped by 5 bases and J by 1 base, with 15 bases between them. The CDR3 sequence is 15 residues long. The DNA of the CDR3 is TGTGCCAGCAGTTCTGAGGTGGAGCCCCAAGAGACCCAGTACTTC. Translated: CASSSEVEPQETQYF.

The chain uses TRBV29-1 and TRBJ2-2, with 10 bases matching TRBD1. The germline V gene encodes CDR1 SQVTM and CDR2 ANQGSEA. This CDR3 has 12 residues. DNA of the CDR3: TGCACCGGGACAGGGGTGGACGGGGAGCTGTTTTTT. This codes for CTGTGVDGELFF.

The chain joins TRBV10-1 to TRBJ1-2; D possibly corresponds to TRBD1 (5 bases). V shed 6 bases and J shed 0 bases, with 17 bases lying between them. The germline V gene encodes CDR1 WNHNN and CDR2 SYGVQD (reference sequence). This CDR3 region has 16 residues. This CDR3 is CASSGDGGTTNYGYTF. CDR3 DNA sequence: TGCGCCAGCAGCGGTGATGGAGGGACTACTAACTATGGCTACACCTTC.

Here the CDR3 reads CASSEALWGGTSSYNEQFF. The CDR3 region has the DNA TGTGCCAGCAGTGAAGCTCTGTGGGGGGGAACTAGCTCCTACAATGAGCAGTTCTTC. The chain recombines TRBV6-1 with TRBJ2-1; 7 bases agree with TRBD2. After removal of 0 bases from V and 0 bases from J, the junction contained 11 bases not matched to a gene. This CDR3 contains 19 residues. Per the germline V gene, CDR1 is MNHNS and CDR2 is SASEGT.

The chain uses TRBV4-1 and TRBJ1-2, with TRBD1 matching over 10 bases. The germline V gene encodes CDR1 MGHRA and CDR2 YSYEKL. The CDR3 has 15 amino acids. Germline trimming cut 4 bases from V and 4 bases from J; bases unmatched to any gene: 6. Here the CDR3 reads CASSPRTGGGYGYTF. CDR3 sequence (DNA): TGCGCCAGCAGCCCCCGGACAGGGGGAGGCTATGGCTACACCTTC.

V and J are TRBV5-1 and TRBJ2-3, with TRBD2 matching 7 bases. Germline V gene sequence: CDR1 SGHRS, CDR2 YFSETQ. The CDR3 has 15 amino acids. V dropped 0 bases and J dropped 3; count of bases not matched to a gene: 4. The CDR3 reads CASSLAGSGTDTQYF. The CDR3 DNA follows: TGCGCCAGCAGCTTGGCGGGTAGCGGGACAGATACGCAGTATTTT.

J is TRBJ2-3 and V is TRBV6-5; D is possibly TRBD2 (6 bases). Germline V gene sequence: CDR1 MNHEY, CDR2 SVGAGI. The CDR3 totals 15 residues. Trimming stripped 9 bases from V and 4 bases from J, with 20 bases between. The CDR3 DNA sequence: TGTGCCAGTCAACCGGGACTCCAAACCTCAGATACGCAGTATTTT. Protein: CASQPGLQTSDTQYF.

The rearrangement uses TRBV28 and TRBJ1-4, with 7 bases that match TRBD1. Germline values: CDR1 MDHEN, CDR2 SYDVKM. After removal of 5 bases from V and 8 bases from J, the junction contained 14 bases not matched to a gene. This CDR3 is built from 16 residues. CDR3 in amino acids: CASSQGGRGRREKLFF. CDR3 sequence (DNA): TGTGCCAGCAGTCAAGGCGGGAGGGGGCGAAGGGAAAAACTGTTTTTT.

The chain carries TRBV5-4 and TRBJ1-5, with 7 positions matching TRBD1. The CDR3 sequence is 17 residues long. The germline gives CDR1 SGHNT, CDR2 YYREEE (reference sequence). V dropped 0 bases and J dropped 1; count of bases not matched to a gene: 7. The CDR3 DNA reads as TGTGCCAGCAGCTTGGATGGGGGGACAGCAAGCAATCAGCCCCAGCATTTT. Amino acids: CASSLDGGTASNQPQHF.

The rearrangement joins TRBV20-1 to TRBJ2-1; 9 nucleotides align to TRBD2. The CDR3 spans 19 residues. Trimming took 3 bases from V and 0 from J; bases not matched to a gene: 15. Germline CDR1 reads DFQATT; CDR2 reads SNEGSKA (reference sequence). The CDR3 loop reads CSASPLAGLLWSSYNEQFF. The CDR3 DNA sequence: TGCAGTGCTAGTCCCCTAGCGGGACTTCTATGGAGCTCCTACAATGAGCAGTTCTTC.

This sequence joins TRBV18 and TRBJ2-5; D is unclear. Trimming removed 6 bases from V and 1 base from J, with 9 bases in between. From germline, CDR1 is KGHSH and CDR2 LQKENI. The CDR3 length is 13 residues. The CDR3 DNA follows: TGTGCCAGCTCTCTCGGTATCCAAGAGACCCAGTACTTC. Protein: CASSLGIQETQYF.

The J gene is TRBJ1-2, the V gene TRBV6-2 or TRBV6-3; TRBD1 aligns across 9 bases. Germline lookup yields CDR1 MNHEY and CDR2 SVGEGT. This CDR3 spans 17 amino acids. V shed 6 bases and J 8 bases; nucleotides not matched to a gene: 19. CDR3 DNA sequence: TGTGCCAGCAGCCGCTCAGGGACAGGGAGCTTACTTAACGGCTACACCTTC. It yields the protein CASSRSGTGSLLNGYTF.